This TCR beta chain was sequenced in a study of blood T cell repertoires in COVID-19. In the authors' methods: Estimated nucleated cell counts came from reference gene primer amplification. Some clones are missing from TCRdb's copy, which holds only in-frame ones; the method was immunoSEQ multiplex PCR. The DNA gave D and trimming, while V, J and clone size come from that table. The table records around 150,000 clones, approximately 82% of them present only once. CDR1 is LGHDT and CDR2 is YNNKEL in the germline V gene (reference sequence). The V end lost 5 bases, the J end lost 6 bases, and 17 bases lay between the germline ends. This CDR3 is built from 14 residues.

The material sequenced was peripheral blood. The chain uses TRBV3-1 (or the pseudogene TRBV3-2) and TRBJ2-7, with a weak D call TRBD2 (5 bases). The receptor comes from a man aged 60-69 years who had recovered from COVID-19. The CDR3 sequence: CASSSVVGVREQYF. DNA for the CDR3: TGTGCCAGCAGCTCCGTCGTCGGGGTCCGCGAGCAGTACTTC.